This T cell receptor beta chain was sequenced for a study of blood T cell repertoires in COVID-19. Study-level background: Specimens from acute and convalescent COVID-19 originated in the United States, Italy and Spain. In each case, the material was cDNA or gDNA derived from T cells, B-cell-depleted T cells, or PBMCs.

How the authors handled the data: Using reference gene primer amplification, nucleated cell counts were estimated. Sequencing was performed with immunoSEQ multiplex PCR; in TCRdb, only in-frame clones are kept and a portion is missing. V, J and clone size derive from that table, while D and trimming were established from the DNA sequence. The sample consists of around 69,000 clones, about four fifths of them appearing once. The CDR3 is 15 amino acids. CDR1 is MDHEN and CDR2 is SYDVKM in the germline V gene. After removal of 8 bases from V and 1 base from J, the junction contained 9 bases not matched to a gene.

The sequenced material came from peripheral blood. This receptor was taken from a woman in her seventies with acute or convalescent COVID-19. This chain joins TRBV28 and TRBJ2-3, with TRBD2 matching over 7 bases. The CDR3 nucleotides read TGTGCCAGCCTCGGGGGAGGGGCGGGCACAGATACGCAGTATTTT. This sequence encodes CASLGGGAGTDTQYF.